One and the same sample provided the 27 T cell receptor beta chains below, sequenced in a study of cytomegalovirus exposure and HLA in healthy donors. Repertoires were generated with immunoSEQ multiplex PCR, while TCRdb's copy carries only in-frame clones and drops some. The table shows tens of thousands of clones, with approximately 90% occurring only once. Input material: PBMCs. These receptors originate from a man between 18 and 29 years old in good health and CMV-seronegative.

This chain links TRBV28 with TRBJ2-1; possible D gene TRBD2, 6 bases. From germline, CDR1 is MDHEN and CDR2 SYDVKM. Trimming removed 5 bases from V and 6 bases from J, with 23 bases in between. The CDR3 consists of 17 residues. The CDR3 spells CASSTMPGGQFFNEQFF. CDR3 bases: TGTGCCAGCAGTACTATGCCCGGGGGTCAGTTCTTCAATGAGCAGTTCTTC.

The chain uses TRBV11-3 and TRBJ2-1, with 9 positions matching TRBD2. The germline V gene has CDR1 SGHNT and CDR2 YENEEA. The CDR3 loop spans 16 amino acids. With 5 bases clipped from V and 9 bases from J, the junction kept 14 bases outside the gene matches. For the CDR3, the DNA is TGTGCCAGCAGCGCTTATAGCGGGAGCTTTATGGGTGAGCAGTTCTTC. Its translation: CASSAYSGSFMGEQFF.

The chain uses TRBV9 and TRBJ2-3, with 8 bases lining up with TRBD2. J lost 5 bases, V lost 0 bases, and 8 bases had no gene match. This CDR3 has 16 amino acids. Germline CDR1 and CDR2: SGDLS and YYNGEE. CDR3 sequence reads: CASSVVPSGSVDTQYF. The CDR3 DNA sequence: TGTGCCAGCAGCGTAGTTCCGAGCGGGAGTGTAGATACGCAGTATTTT. The full variable domain, in which reference TRBV9 and TRBJ2-3 provide the parts outside the CDR3, is DSGVTQTPKHLITATGQRVTLRCSPRSGDLSVYWYQQSLDQGLQFLIQYYNGEERAKGNILERFSAQQFPDLHSELNLSSLELGDSALYFCASSVVPSGSVDTQYFGPGTRLTVL.

This clone was found a few times. This chain uses TRBV13 with TRBJ1-2, with 8 bases lining up with TRBD1. The CDR3 spans 14 residues. The V segment lost 4 bases and the J segment 4 bases; nucleotides outside the gene matches: 5. The germline V gene has CDR1 PRHDT and CDR2 FYEKMQ (reference sequence). CDR3 residues: CASSSGQGFYGYTF. The CDR3, as DNA: TGTGCCAGCAGCTCAGGACAGGGCTTCTATGGCTACACCTTC.

This chain connects TRBV7-8 to TRBJ2-7; 9 bases fit TRBD2. Germline V lookup: CDR1 SGHVS, CDR2 FQNEAQ. The ends lost 8 bases at V and 7 bases at J; junction bases unmatched: 15. This CDR3 has 15 amino acids. The CDR3 sequence is CASQEGASGVREQYF. CDR3 in DNA: TGTGCCAGCCAAGAGGGGGCTAGCGGGGTTCGGGAGCAGTACTTC. The whole variable domain, filled in from reference TRBV7-8 and TRBJ2-7, reads GAGVSQSPRYKVAKRGQDVALRCDPISGHVSLFWYQQALGQGPEFLTYFQNEAQLDKSGLPSDRFFAERPEGSVSTLKIQRTQQEDSAVYLCASQEGASGVREQYFGPGTRLTVT.

The count of this clone is one. The CDR3 DNA is TGTGCCAGCCCGGGGTCAGGGGCGAACACTGAAGCTTTCTTT. Protein sequence: CASPGSGANTEAFF. The V and J genes are TRBV28 and TRBJ1-1; D is perhaps TRBD1 (6 bases). This CDR3 has 14 amino acids. Trimming stripped 8 bases from V and 1 base from J, with 14 bases between. CDR1 MDHEN and CDR2 SYDVKM come from the germline V gene.

V gene TRBV11-1 combines with J gene TRBJ2-7; D is unresolved. Trimming removed 5 bases at V and 1 base at J, with 12 bases between. CDR1 and CDR2 (germline): SGHAT, FQDESV (reference sequence). CDR3 size: 14 residues. CDR3 protein: CASSPHRGSYEQYF. Here the CDR3 DNA reads TGTGCCAGCAGCCCCCACCGCGGATCCTACGAGCAGTACTTC.

The gene calls are TRBV28 and TRBJ1-1; D is perhaps TRBD1 (5 bases). Germline CDR1 is MDHEN and CDR2 is SYDVKM. With 8 bases removed from V and 3 bases from J, the gap between germline ends came to 25 bases. The CDR3 spans 17 residues. The CDR3 is CASPPSFWARGDTEAFF. CDR3 DNA sequence: TGTGCCAGCCCGCCTTCTTTCTGGGCTCGGGGGGACACTGAAGCTTTCTTT.

The chain is built from TRBV6-5 and TRBJ2-7; 7 bases fit TRBD2. The CDR3 is 15 amino acids. The junction had 8 bases not matched to a gene; V was cut back by 0 bases and J by 6 bases. CDR1 is MNHEY, CDR2 SVGAGI, per germline. CDR3 region: CASSYSTAGVGEQYF. CDR3 bases: TGTGCCAGCAGTTACTCGACCGCGGGGGTGGGCGAGCAGTACTTC.

The chain is built from TRBV5-1 and TRBJ2-1, with D unresolved. CDR3 length equals 15 residues. The germline CDR1 and CDR2 sequences are SGHRS and YFSETQ. V gave up 0 bases and J gave up 0 bases, with 7 bases separating them. This chain's CDR3 is CASSLESSSYNEQFF. Written as DNA, the CDR3 is TGCGCCAGCAGCTTGGAGAGTAGCTCCTACAATGAGCAGTTCTTC.

The gene calls are TRBV7-6 and TRBJ2-1; D remains ambiguous. This CDR3 spans 14 amino acids. CDR1 and CDR2 (germline): SGHVS, FNYEAQ. With 5 bases removed from V and 3 bases from J, the gap between germline ends came to 11 bases. In DNA form, the CDR3 reads TGTGCCAGCAGCCCCGTTGGAGTCTACAATGAGCAGTTCTTC. Its translation is CASSPVGVYNEQFF.

The chain recombines TRBV19 with TRBJ2-1; TRBD2 matches 12 bases. CDR3 length equals 17 residues. The V gene's germline CDR1 is LNHDA and CDR2 SQIVND (reference sequence). The ends lost 3 bases at V and 6 bases at J; junction bases unmatched: 9. CDR3 sequence (DNA): TGTGCCAGTAGTATTGCCCGACTAGCGGGAGAGCCCAATGAGCAGTTCTTC. It is translated as CASSIARLAGEPNEQFF. Together with reference TRBV19 and TRBJ2-1, the CDR3 gives the full variable domain: DGGITQSPKYLFRKEGQNVTLSCEQNLNHDAMYWYRQDPGQGLRLIYYSQIVNDFQKGDIAEGYSVSREKKESFPLTVTSAQKNPTAFYLCASSIARLAGEPNEQFFGPGTRLTVL.

The V call is TRBV6-6, the J call TRBJ2-7, with D tentatively TRBD2 (6 bases). Germline CDR1 is MNHNY and CDR2 is SVGAGI (reference sequence). CDR3 size: 14 residues. Trimming cost V 7 bases and J 0 bases, with 13 bases left between them. This CDR3 reads CASKAGPASYEQYF. CDR3 nucleotides: TGTGCCAGCAAGGCGGGACCCGCCTCCTACGAGCAGTACTTC.

J is TRBJ2-3 and V is TRBV7-6, with 7 bases that match TRBD1. Germline CDR1 SGHVS, CDR2 FNYEAQ. V lost 5 bases, J lost 0 bases, and 2 bases stayed unmatched. The length of the CDR3 is 14 residues. CDR3 nucleotides: TGTGCCAGCAGCCGGGGACAGAGCACAGATACGCAGTATTTT. It codes for CASSRGQSTDTQYF.

CDR3 region: CASSSFQRLAAYEQYF. The CDR3 DNA sequence: TGTGCCAGCAGTTCCTTCCAGAGACTAGCCGCCTACGAGCAGTACTTC. V is TRBV6-5 and J is TRBJ2-7, with TRBD2 matching over 7 bases. CDR3 size: 16 residues. Trimming removed 4 bases from V and 2 bases from J; junction bases left unmatched: 11. CDR1 MNHEY and CDR2 SVGAGI come from the germline V gene.

This chain connects TRBV11-3 to TRBJ2-1; 7 positions agree with TRBD2. The V gene's germline CDR1 is SGHNT and CDR2 YENEEA. The CDR3 totals 18 residues. Unmatched junction bases numbered 17, after V lost 0 bases and J lost 9 bases. Here the CDR3 DNA reads TGTGCCAGCAGCTTAGAGGCTAGCGGACGCCCGATTGGTAGTGAGCAGTTCTTC. Amino acid sequence: CASSLEASGRPIGSEQFF. The full variable domain, rest sourced from reference TRBV11-3 and TRBJ2-1, is EAGVVQSPRYKIIEKKQPVAFWCNPISGHNTLYWYLQNLGQGPELLIRYENEEAVDDSQLPKDRFSAERLKGVDSTLKIQPAELGDSAVYLCASSLEASGRPIGSEQFFGPGTRLTVL.

CDR3 amino acids: CASSGGQGLNYGYTF. Here the CDR3 DNA reads TGTGCCAGCAGCGGTGGACAGGGACTAAACTATGGCTACACCTTC. This chain links TRBV7-9 with TRBJ1-2; TRBD1 matches at 8 bases. With 5 bases clipped from V and 2 bases from J, the junction kept 7 bases outside the gene matches. This CDR3 comprises 15 residues. Germline-derived CDR1 and CDR2 are SEHNR and FQNEAQ (reference sequence).

V is TRBV6-6 and J is TRBJ2-3; D might be TRBD1 (6 bases). Trimming removed 3 bases at V and 5 bases at J, with 15 bases between. Germline V gene sequence: CDR1 MNHNY, CDR2 SVGAGI (reference sequence). The CDR3 is 15 residues long. CDR3 coding DNA: TGTGCCAGCAGTTATAGTGGCAGGGGAGAAGATACGCAGTATTTT. The encoded protein is CASSYSGRGEDTQYF.

J is TRBJ2-7 and V is TRBV15; tentative D call: TRBD2 (7 bases). Germline V CDR1 and CDR2: LNHNV, YYDKDF (reference sequence). V was cut by 0 bases and J by 3 bases, with 12 bases left in between. CDR3 size: 15 residues. CDR3 coding DNA: TGTGCCACCAGCAGAGAGCCAGGGGAGGGCTACGAGCAGTACTTC. Residues: CATSREPGEGYEQYF.

The CDR3 DNA sequence: TGTGCCAGTCACAGGGGGCGCGGGGCAGATACGCAGTATTTT. Translation: CASHRGRGADTQYF. The chain has TRBV19 and TRBJ2-3; 9 nucleotides line up with TRBD1. This CDR3 has 14 amino acids. The junction had 7 bases not matched to a gene; V was cut back by 8 bases and J by 4 bases. From germline, CDR1 is LNHDA and CDR2 SQIVND (reference sequence).

The chain couples TRBV7-9 to TRBJ2-3; D possibly corresponds to TRBD1 (6 bases). The CDR3 has 12 residues. Per the germline V gene, CDR1 is SEHNR and CDR2 is FQNEAQ (reference sequence). V lost 6 bases, J lost 3 bases, and 7 bases lay in between. The CDR3 nucleotides are TGTGCCAGCAGTCAGGGGACAGATACGCAGTATTTT. Encoded protein: CASSQGTDTQYF. The variable domain in full, completed from reference TRBV7-9 and TRBJ2-3, reads DTGVSQNPRHKITKRGQNVTFRCDPISEHNRLYWYRQTLGQGPEFLTYFQNEAQLEKSRLLSDRFSAERPKGSFSTLEIQRTEQGDSAMYLCASSQGTDTQYFGPGTRLTVL.

The chain employs TRBV5-1 and TRBJ2-3; D remains ambiguous. This CDR3 spans 15 amino acids. CDR1 is SGHRS and CDR2 is YFSETQ in the germline V gene. The ends were cut back, 4 bases at V and 0 bases at J, with 12 bases in the middle. This CDR3 is CASSLRLPSTDTQYF. CDR3 bases: TGCGCCAGCAGCCTGCGGCTTCCTAGCACAGATACGCAGTATTTT.

The chain carries TRBV5-5 and TRBJ2-2; D may be TRBD2 (6 bases). Trimming removed 6 bases at V and 5 bases at J, with 20 bases between. Germline V gene data show CDR1 as SGHKS and CDR2 as YYEKEE (reference sequence). This CDR3 comprises 16 residues. The CDR3 bases are TGTGCCAGCACCCTCCGGGGCGATCGGGGGACCGGGGAGCTGTTTTTT. Protein product: CASTLRGDRGTGELFF.

V usage is TRBV28 and J usage is TRBJ1-2, with D perhaps TRBD1 (5 bases). Trimming left V 5 bases short and J 0 bases short, with 13 bases between. Germline lookup yields CDR1 MDHEN and CDR2 SYDVKM. The CDR3 is 15 residues long. CDR3 nucleotides: TGTGCCAGCAGTGACGCCCAGGGAACTAACTATGGCTACACCTTC. Protein product: CASSDAQGTNYGYTF.

This chain connects TRBV6-5 to TRBJ2-7; no firm D call. Germline V gene sequence: CDR1 MNHEY, CDR2 SVGAGI. The CDR3 length is 14 residues. V lost 0 bases and J lost 0, with 6 bases in between. Here the CDR3 reads CASSYSPNSYEQYF. CDR3 in DNA: TGTGCCAGCAGTTACTCCCCTAACTCCTACGAGCAGTACTTC.

This chain connects TRBV30 to TRBJ1-5, with D unresolved. The germline V gene encodes CDR1 GTSNPN and CDR2 SVGIG (reference sequence). This CDR3 region has 15 residues. Trimming cost V 0 bases and J 1 base, with 10 bases left between them. CDR3 residues: CAWSVQTVSNQPQHF. CDR3 DNA sequence: TGTGCCTGGAGTGTACAGACGGTAAGCAATCAGCCCCAGCATTTT. The complete variable domain, with remaining parts taken from reference TRBV30 and TRBJ1-5, reads SQTIHQWPATLVQPVGSPLSLECTVEGTSNPNLYWYRQAAGRGLQLLFYSVGIGQISSEVPQNLSASRPQDRQFILSSKKLLLSDSGFYLCAWSVQTVSNQPQHFGDGTRLSIL.

V usage is TRBV19 and J usage is TRBJ1-2; 10 nucleotides match TRBD1. In germline, CDR1 is LNHDA, CDR2 SQIVND (reference sequence). The CDR3 contains 14 residues. V lost 6 bases, J lost 7 bases, and 8 bases stayed unmatched. CDR3 in DNA: TGTGCCAGTAGGGGCCGACAGGGGGCTGGTGGCTACACCTTC. This translates into CASRGRQGAGGYTF.